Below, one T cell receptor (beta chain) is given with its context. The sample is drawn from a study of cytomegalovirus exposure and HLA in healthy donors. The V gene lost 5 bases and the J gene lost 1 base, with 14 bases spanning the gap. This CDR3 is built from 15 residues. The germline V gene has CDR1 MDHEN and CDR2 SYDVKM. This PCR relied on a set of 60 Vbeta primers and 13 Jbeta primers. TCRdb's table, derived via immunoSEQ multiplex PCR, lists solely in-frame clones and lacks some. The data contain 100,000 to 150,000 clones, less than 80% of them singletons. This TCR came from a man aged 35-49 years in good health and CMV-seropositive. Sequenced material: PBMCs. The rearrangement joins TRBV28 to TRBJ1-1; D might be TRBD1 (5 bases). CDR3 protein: CASSTPTTENTEAFF. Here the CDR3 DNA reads TGTGCCAGCAGTACCCCTACGACAGAGAACACTGAAGCTTTCTTT.